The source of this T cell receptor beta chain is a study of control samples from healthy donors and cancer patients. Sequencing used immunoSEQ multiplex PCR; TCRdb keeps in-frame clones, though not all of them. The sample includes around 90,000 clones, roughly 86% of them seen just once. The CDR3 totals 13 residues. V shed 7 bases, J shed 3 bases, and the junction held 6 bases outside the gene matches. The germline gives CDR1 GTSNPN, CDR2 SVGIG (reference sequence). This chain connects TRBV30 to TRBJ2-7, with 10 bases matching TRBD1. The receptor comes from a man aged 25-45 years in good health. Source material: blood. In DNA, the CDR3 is TGTGCCTTTCTGACAGGGGGCTTCTACGAGCAGTACTTC. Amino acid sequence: CAFLTGGFYEQYF.